The T cell receptor (beta chain) under discussion was sequenced for a study of blood T cell repertoires in COVID-19 (dated by TCRdb to about 2020). Regarding the study in general: Samples from collaborators originated in the United States, Italy and Spain and spanned both the acute and convalescent phases of COVID-19. The prospective study material was composed of cDNA or gDNA derived from T cells, B-cell-depleted T cells, or PBMCs. Subjects who had been exposed to COVID-19, were actively infected with it, or had recovered from it provided the deeply sampled blood TCRbeta repertoires that made up the dataset. The repertoires were released in a freely available public database meant as a resource for research on the immune response to SARS-CoV-2. The samples were drawn from two sources: the first 160 participants of the ongoing ImmuneRACE study, and some 1,300 subjects contributed by 6 global collaborators. The sample metadata nearly always contained a de-identified subject ID, COVID-19 status, age in years and sex. HLA class I and class II types, where available, came from metadata supplied by the sample provider rather than from assay-based typing.

TCRbeta CDR3 regions were amplified from genomic DNA using the immunoSEQ Assay, a bias-controlled multiplex PCR. The authors' pipeline ran thus. Within the assay, amplification of reference gene primers was used to estimate how many nucleated cells each sample contained. To quantify the absolute abundance of each unique TCRbeta CDR3 rearrangement, sequence reads were collapsed and filtered. Productive Simpson clonality was computed per sample as the square root of Simpson's diversity index over productive rearrangements. This immuneACCESS table, as held by TCRdb, lists in-frame sequences with V and J called but not all clones. Of the missing ones, under half trace to an unresolved V gene in checked studies; the others have no known cause. V, J and clone size reflect that table, while D and trimming were determined from the DNA. The sample table shows roughly 76,000 clones, and 75% to 85% are seen once. The ten largest clones represent 15% of the sample.

Of note for this clone: Its recognized antigen is unknown. Base qualities are not at hand, and no much larger clone is one base apart.

The collaborating institutions used their own protocols to collect whole blood in K2EDTA tubes. For TCRbeta analysis, collaborators shipped samples as frozen whole blood, isolated PBMCs, or DNA extracted from either of those sample types. V ends up 5 bases short and J 4 bases short, with an unmatched junction base count of 7. CDR1 and CDR2 were assigned from the germline V gene (reference sequence) as MNHEY and SMNVEV. There are 17 amino acids in the CDR3, from cysteine to phenylalanine inclusive. Only CDR3 DNA remains: 51 bases, in frame from the first base. What the work shows at the level of the full study, not this receptor alone: The amount of clinical and demographic metadata varied by source and participant and was provided uncurated.

Specimen: peripheral blood. The sequence was obtained from a human donor in a cohort sampled during active COVID-19. The sequence links TRBV27 to TRBJ2-4; 14 nucleotides in the junction match TRBD2. For the CDR3, the sequence is CASSTRGLAGVKNIQYF. The sequence in DNA is TGTGCCAGCAGTACCCGGGGACTAGCGGGAGTGAAAAACATTCAGTACTTC.